This T cell receptor beta chain appears in the sequencing data of a study of blood T cell repertoires in COVID-19. About the study: The study drew acute and convalescent COVID-19 samples from the United States, Italy and Spain.

Produced via immunoSEQ multiplex PCR; TCRdb's table is partial and in-frame only. The sample has about 110,000 clones; approximately 70% are singletons. CDR3 length: 15 amino acids. CDR1 is SEHNR, CDR2 FQNEAQ, per germline (reference sequence). V was clipped by 5 bases and J by 6 bases; unmatched bases: 7. The receptor comes from a woman in her 40s with acute or convalescent COVID-19. The chain joins TRBV7-9 to TRBJ2-3, with TRBD1 identical over 11 bases. Material for sequencing was peripheral blood. CDR3 protein: CASSPGQGATDTQYF. The CDR3 DNA sequence: TGTGCCAGCAGCCCAGGACAGGGGGCAACTGATACGCAGTATTTT.